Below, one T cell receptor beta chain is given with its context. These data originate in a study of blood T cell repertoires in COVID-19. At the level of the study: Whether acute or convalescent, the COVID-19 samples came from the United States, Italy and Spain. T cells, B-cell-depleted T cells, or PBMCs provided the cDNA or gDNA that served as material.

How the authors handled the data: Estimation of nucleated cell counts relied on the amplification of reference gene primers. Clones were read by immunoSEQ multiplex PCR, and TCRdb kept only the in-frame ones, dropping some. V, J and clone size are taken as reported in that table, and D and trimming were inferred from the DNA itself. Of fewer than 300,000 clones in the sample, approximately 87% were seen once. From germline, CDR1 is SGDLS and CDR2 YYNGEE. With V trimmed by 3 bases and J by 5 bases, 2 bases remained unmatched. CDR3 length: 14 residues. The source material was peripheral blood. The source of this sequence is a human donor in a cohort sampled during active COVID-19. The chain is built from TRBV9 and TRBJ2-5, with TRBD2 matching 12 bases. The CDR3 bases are TGTGCCAGCAGCGGAACTAGCGGGAGGGAGACCCAGTACTTC. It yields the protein CASSGTSGRETQYF.